Listed here are 2 T cell receptor beta chains from one sample, sequenced in a study of cytomegalovirus exposure and HLA in healthy donors. The PCR contained 60 Vbeta and 13 Jbeta primers. Sequencing used immunoSEQ multiplex PCR; TCRdb keeps in-frame clones, though not all of them. This table holds about 73,000 clones, 60% to 75% found once. Sequenced input: PBMCs. The source of these receptors is a man aged 65 to 85 in good health and CMV-seronegative.

This clone was recorded a few times. The chain carries TRBV12-2 and TRBJ1-5; TRBD1 reflects the table's D call only, with no check against the DNA. TRBV12-2 is a pseudogene segment. The CDR3 has 15 residues. The CDR3 DNA reads TGTGCAAGTCCAGGACAGGGGGGAACTTTCCAGCCCCAGCATTTT. Amino acids: CASPGQGGTFQPQHF.

This clone was counted a single time. The genes are TRBV2 and TRBJ2-3; 11 nucleotides line up with TRBD2. This CDR3 is 15 amino acids long. V trimming: 11 bases; J trimming: 3 bases; junction bases outside the gene matches: 10. Germline CDR1 reads SNHLY; CDR2 reads FYNNEI. In nucleotides, the CDR3 is TGTGCCTCAAAAGGCCCTAGCGGGGGGACAGATACGCAGTATTTT. Translation: CASKGPSGGTDTQYF.